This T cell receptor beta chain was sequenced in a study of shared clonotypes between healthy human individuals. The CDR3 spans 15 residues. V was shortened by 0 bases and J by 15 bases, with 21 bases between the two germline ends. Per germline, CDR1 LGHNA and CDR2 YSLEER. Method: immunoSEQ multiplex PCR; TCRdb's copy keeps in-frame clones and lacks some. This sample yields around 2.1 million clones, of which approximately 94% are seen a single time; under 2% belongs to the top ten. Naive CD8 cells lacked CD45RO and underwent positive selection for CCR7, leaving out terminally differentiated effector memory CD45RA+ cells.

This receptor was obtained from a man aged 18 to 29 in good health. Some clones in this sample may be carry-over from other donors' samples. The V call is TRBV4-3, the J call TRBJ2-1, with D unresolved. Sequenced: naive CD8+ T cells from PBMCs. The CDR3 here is CASSQDETPYNRRFF. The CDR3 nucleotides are TGCGCCAGCAGCCAAGATGAGACTCCTTACAATCGACGGTTCTTC.